The text below deals with one T cell receptor (beta chain). These data originate in a study of shared T cell receptors in the human thymus. The data were produced by immunoSEQ multiplex PCR, yet TCRdb's version contains in-frame clones alone and is incomplete. Of 500,000 to 550,000 clones in the sample, 70% to 80% were seen once. These sequences were also reported in another study, on human thymus T cells. That study reports: Obtained as resections during corrective heart surgery, the thymus tissue was then studied. Thymic and blood repertoires appeared to show biased V and J gene usage.

The sequence derives from a boy less than two years old with a congenital heart defect. The specimen was thymocytes.

CDR3 region: CASSLSGGRGTKNIQYF. For the CDR3, the DNA is TGTGCCAGCAGTTTAAGCGGGGGGAGGGGGACCAAAAACATTCAGTACTTC. The chain links TRBV28 to TRBJ2-4; TRBD2 agrees at 9 bases. V lost 2 bases and J lost 2; bases outside the gene matches: 7. In germline, CDR1 is MDHEN, CDR2 SYDVKM. The CDR3 extends over 17 amino acids. The variable domain in full, completed from reference TRBV28 and TRBJ2-4, reads DVKVTQSSRYLVKRTGEKVFLECVQDMDHENMFWYRQDPGLGLRLIYFSYDVKMKEKGDIPEGYSVSREKKERFSLILESASTNQTSMYLCASSLSGGRGTKNIQYFGAGTRLSVL.